This T cell receptor beta chain came from a study of blood T cell repertoires in COVID-19. Study at large: The study drew acute and convalescent COVID-19 samples from the United States, Italy and Spain. From T cells, B-cell-depleted T cells, or PBMCs came the material, which was cDNA or gDNA.

In the original processing: Amplifying reference gene primers gave estimates of nucleated cell counts. The assay was immunoSEQ multiplex PCR, and TCRdb's table has in-frame clones only and misses some. V, J and clone size are those of that table, while D and trimming were read from the DNA. Here the sample spans about 83,000 clones, about 82% being singletons. Germline V gene lookup returns CDR1 MNHEY and CDR2 SVGEGT. CDR3 length: 16 residues. With V trimmed by 2 bases and J by 8 bases, 12 bases remained unmatched. Sequencing was performed on peripheral blood. The gene calls are TRBV6-2 or TRBV6-3 and TRBJ2-3; 8 nucleotides agree with TRBD1. The clonotype was recovered from a man aged 45 to 65 with active COVID-19. The CDR3 nucleotides are TGTGCCAGCAGTTACACGGGACAGGAGGGCAGAGGTACGCAGTATTTT. The encoded protein is CASSYTGQEGRGTQYF.